This entry is about one TCR beta chain. CDR1 and CDR2 (germline): SGHVS, FNYEAQ. CDR3 length: 18 amino acids. V was pared by 5 bases and J by 0 bases, with 10 bases of the junction left unmatched. The sample is drawn from a study of PD-1 blockade in mismatch repair-deficient tumors. The protocol was immunoSEQ multiplex PCR, while the TCRdb copy is restricted to in-frame clones and leaves out a portion. The table shows about 79,000 clones, with roughly 80% occurring only once. The TCR originated in an adult with mismatch repair-deficient cancer. This sample comprised peripheral blood, obtained 44 weeks after starting pembrolizumab. The V and J genes are TRBV7-6 and TRBJ2-3; 11 nucleotides align to TRBD2. CDR3 sequence (DNA): TGTGCCAGCAGCGAACTAGCGGGAGAAGGTAGGAGCACAGATACGCAGTATTTT. Protein sequence: CASSELAGEGRSTDTQYF. The full variable domain, with the rest looked up from reference TRBV7-6 and TRBJ2-3, is GAGVSQSPRYKVTKRGQDVALRCDPISGHVSLYWYRQALGQGPEFLTYFNYEAQQDKSGLPNDRFSAERPEGSISTLTIQRTEQRDSAMYRCASSELAGEGRSTDTQYFGPGTRLTVL.